The rows below give T cell receptor beta chains drawn from one sample of a study of blood T cell repertoires in COVID-19. Profiling relied on immunoSEQ multiplex PCR, and the TCRdb table lists in-frame clones only, not all of them. The sample has some 95,000 clones; roughly 85% are singletons. The sequenced material came from peripheral blood. The origin of the receptors is a man in his sixties or seventies with acute or convalescent COVID-19. CDR3s include the opening cysteine and the closing phenylalanine or tryptophan. A D gene is named only where the DNA matches it firmly. Rows may omit the clone size; those that give it use once, few, many or a size class.

V gene	CDR3 length	D gene	J gene	clone size	CDR3 protein	CDR3 DNA
TRBV11-3	15	-	TRBJ1-6	-	CASPYRDIKNSPLHF	TGTGCCAGCCCTTATAGAGACATAAAAAATTCACCCCTCCACTTT
TRBV2	18	TRBD2	TRBJ2-5	-	CASSPGLAGKPSQETQYF	TGTGCCAGCAGTCCAGGACTAGCGGGGAAACCTTCCCAAGAGACCCAGTACTTC
TRBV7-8	14	TRBD2	TRBJ2-5	-	CASSATSGGETQYF	TGTGCCAGCAGCGCGACTAGCGGGGGTGAGACCCAGTACTTC
TRBV4-1	14	TRBD1	TRBJ1-2	-	CASSRGQETYGYTF	TGCGCCAGCAGCCGGGGACAGGAGACCTATGGCTACACCTTC
TRBV7-9	18	TRBD1	TRBJ1-5	-	CASSPQGSLGTGSQPQHF	TGTGCCAGCAGCCCTCAAGGCTCCCTTGGGACAGGGAGTCAGCCCCAGCATTTT
TRBV5-1	13	TRBD1	TRBJ1-2	-	CASNDRGENGYTF	TGCGCCAGCAACGACAGGGGGGAGAATGGCTACACCTTC
TRBV5-4	15	TRBD1	TRBJ2-5	-	CASSFPGQDQETQYF	TGTGCCAGCAGCTTTCCGGGACAGGATCAAGAGACCCAGTACTTC
TRBV9	14	-	TRBJ2-3	-	CASSVGTPTDTQYF	TGTGCCAGCAGCGTAGGAACACCCACAGATACGCAGTATTTT
TRBV5-4	17	TRBD1	TRBJ1-3	-	CASSLTGGSISGNTIYF	TGTGCCAGCAGCTTAACAGGGGGCTCAATCTCTGGAAACACCATATATTTT
TRBV7-9	17	TRBD2	TRBJ2-3	once	CASSLLLSGGAGDTQYF	TGTGCCAGCAGCTTACTCCTGAGCGGGGGGGCGGGAGATACGCAGTATTTT
TRBV5-4	16	TRBD1	TRBJ2-2	-	CASSHPGQGVTGELFF	TGTGCCAGCAGCCACCCGGGACAGGGGGTCACCGGGGAGCTGTTTTTT
TRBV28	13	-	TRBJ1-2	once	CASTVQGDYGYTF	TGTGCCAGCACCGTTCAGGGTGACTATGGCTACACCTTC
TRBV5-4	13	-	TRBJ2-7	-	CASSLSGPYEQYF	TGTGCCAGCAGCTTGTCGGGTCCCTACGAGCAGTACTTC